The next 23 T cell receptor beta chains were all read from a single sample in a study of response to subunit inactivated influenza vaccine. TCRdb itself ran the RT-PCR reads through MiXCR, one entry per CDR3 protein. Here the sample spans hundreds of thousands of distinct CDR3 sequences, about 10% being singletons. These data were also reused for a study on T cells expressing NK-cell markers. That work contributes: As the method of synthesis, 5'RACE template switching with UMIs yielded TCR beta cDNA.

The input for sequencing was PBMCs from blood, taken on the day of vaccination. These receptors originate from a man aged 50 or older who received an inactivated influenza vaccine.

This clonotype has just a few counts. This sequence joins TRBV13 and TRBJ2-1; TRBD2 aligns across 8 bases. Germline loops: CDR1 PRHDT, CDR2 FYEKMQ (reference sequence). The V segment lost 5 bases and the J segment 4 bases; nucleotides outside the gene matches: 7. This CDR3 contains 15 residues. CDR3 bases: TGTGCCAGCAGCCCTTCGACTAGCGAGTACAATGAGCAGTTCTTC. Amino acids: CASSPSTSEYNEQFF.

In this sample, this clonotype turned up many times. The chain couples TRBV5-1 to TRBJ2-4, with D maybe TRBD1 (6 bases). Germline assignment: CDR1 SGHRS and CDR2 YFSETQ. V was pared by 3 bases and J by 7 bases, with 14 bases between. This CDR3 is 14 amino acids long. The CDR3 spells CASSSGQSNNIQYF. CDR3 bases: TGCGCCAGCAGCTCCGGACAGTCGAACAACATTCAGTACTTC.

V usage is TRBV20-1 and J usage is TRBJ2-7; D perhaps matches TRBD1 (5 bases). V was cut by 3 bases and J by 3 bases, with 15 bases left in between. The germline V gene has CDR1 DFQATT and CDR2 SNEGSKA (reference sequence). This CDR3 has 14 residues. CDR3: CSASPQGPSYEQYF. The DNA of the CDR3 is TGCAGTGCTAGTCCCCAGGGTCCGAGCTACGAGCAGTACTTC.

The chain joins TRBV20-1 to TRBJ2-7; no definite D call. The CDR3 has 15 residues. The ends were cut back, 5 bases at V and 4 bases at J, with 21 bases in the middle. The V gene's germline CDR1 is DFQATT and CDR2 SNEGSKA (reference sequence). The CDR3 is CSALNPGLGGYEQYF. The CDR3, as DNA: TGCAGTGCTCTTAATCCGGGCCTGGGTGGGTACGAGCAGTACTTC.

This clonotype was recorded a few times. This chain links TRBV5-1 with TRBJ2-6, with unresolved D. Germline CDR1 is SGHRS and CDR2 is YFSETQ. The length of the CDR3 is 15 residues. Trimming shortened V by 6 bases and J by 0 bases, and 10 bases separated the two germline ends. The CDR3 DNA is TGCGCCAGCAAACCGCTGATCTCTGGGGCCAACGTCCTGACTTTC. Amino acids: CASKPLISGANVLTF.

The J gene is TRBJ2-3, the V gene TRBV5-1, with D perhaps being TRBD1 or TRBD2 (5 bases each). V lost 2 bases, J lost 0 bases, and 13 bases lay in between. This CDR3 is built from 16 residues. Germline assignment: CDR1 SGHRS and CDR2 YFSETQ. CDR3 sequence (DNA): TGCGCCAGCAGCTTAAACCGGGACCGTAGCACAGATACGCAGTATTTT. This codes for CASSLNRDRSTDTQYF.

This clonotype was detected a few times. The J gene is TRBJ2-1, the V gene TRBV29-1; a weak D match, TRBD2 (6 bases). The V gene's germline CDR1 is SQVTM and CDR2 ANQGSEA. This CDR3 is 16 amino acids long. V shed 3 bases and J shed 6 bases, with 21 bases lying between them. This CDR3 is CSVDPGREAFGNEQFF. CDR3 in DNA: TGCAGCGTTGACCCTGGCAGGGAGGCTTTTGGCAATGAGCAGTTCTTC.

The chain couples TRBV20-1 to TRBJ2-1; D call uncertain. There are 14 residues in the CDR3. The V end lost 3 bases, the J end lost 4 bases, and 13 bases lay between the germline ends. Per the germline V gene, CDR1 is DFQATT and CDR2 is SNEGSKA (reference sequence). In nucleotides, the CDR3 is TGCAGTGCTAGTAGGAACTACCTTTACAATGAGCAGTTCTTC. It yields the protein CSASRNYLYNEQFF.

The chain recombines TRBV11-2 with TRBJ2-2; D is undetermined. Germline V gene data show CDR1 as SGHAT and CDR2 as FQNNGV. This CDR3 is built from 18 residues. Trimming took 6 bases from V and 5 from J, leaving 25 bases between them. CDR3 loop: CASSLKFAGDARTGELFF. CDR3 sequence (DNA): TGTGCCAGCAGTTTAAAATTCGCCGGAGACGCGAGGACCGGGGAGCTGTTTTTT.

The chain carries TRBV16 and TRBJ2-5, with D possibly being TRBD1 (6 bases). The ends were cut back, 4 bases at V and 6 bases at J, with 12 bases in the middle. CDR3 length equals 13 residues. CDR1 KGHSY and CDR2 FQNENV come from the germline V gene. CDR3 coding DNA: TGTGCCAGCAGCCTCAACAGGGAAAAGACCCAGTACTTC. It codes for CASSLNREKTQYF.

This clonotype was picked up a small number of times. V and J are TRBV29-1 and TRBJ2-7; 10 positions match TRBD1. The CDR3 consists of 13 residues. Germline V CDR1 and CDR2: SQVTM, ANQGSEA. V was clipped by 6 bases and J by 4 bases; unmatched bases: 6. The CDR3 is CSVATGGLYEQYF. In nucleotides, the CDR3 is TGCAGCGTCGCGACAGGGGGCTTATACGAGCAGTACTTC.

This clonotype has at least ten counts. The V gene is TRBV29-1, the J gene TRBJ1-1; D call uncertain. Germline CDR1 SQVTM, CDR2 ANQGSEA. The CDR3 runs to 10 residues. V was cut by 7 bases and J by 3 bases, with 6 bases left in between. For the CDR3, the DNA is TGCAGCGCGGGAGACACTGAAGCTTTCTTT. This encodes CSAGDTEAFF.

The table lists this clonotype with many counts. DNA for the CDR3: TGCAGTGCTATTCGCGGACGATCCATGAACACTGAAGCTTTCTTT. Translated: CSAIRGRSMNTEAFF. The genes are TRBV20-1 and TRBJ1-1; D gene unclear. V was pared by 4 bases and J by 0 bases, with 15 bases between. The CDR3 runs to 15 residues. Germline V gene data show CDR1 as DFQATT and CDR2 as SNEGSKA (reference sequence).

The sample holds many counts of this clonotype. The chain joins TRBV6-5 to TRBJ2-7, with TRBD2 identical over 13 bases. The CDR3 runs 18 residues. V was pared by 0 bases and J by 0 bases, with 5 bases of the junction left unmatched. In germline, CDR1 is MNHEY, CDR2 SVGAGI. CDR3 DNA sequence: TGTGCCAGCAGTTACTCGACTAGCGGGAGGCCAAGCTCCTACGAGCAGTACTTC. Protein product: CASSYSTSGRPSSYEQYF.

This clonotype was observed a few times. The chain joins TRBV24-1 to TRBJ2-6; 7 bases map to TRBD1. This CDR3 has 19 residues. Germline assignment: CDR1 KGHDR and CDR2 SFDVKD. V lost 2 bases to trimming and J lost 0 bases; unmatched junction nucleotides: 9. The CDR3, as DNA: TGTGCCACCAGTGATTCGTGGGCAGGGGGAGTCTCTGGGGCCAACGTCCTGACTTTC. Amino acid sequence: CATSDSWAGGVSGANVLTF.

The chain carries TRBV20-1 and TRBJ2-5; D is perhaps TRBD2 (5 bases). This CDR3 contains 16 residues. The V gene lost 1 base and the J gene lost 3 bases, with 18 bases spanning the gap. Germline V gene lookup returns CDR1 DFQATT and CDR2 SNEGSKA (reference sequence). The CDR3 DNA reads TGCAGTGCTAGAGCAGCTAGCTCTCGGTCTAAAGAGACCCAGTACTTC. Translating it yields CSARAASSRSKETQYF.

The CDR3 region is CASSQGAGQYEQYF. The CDR3 DNA reads TGCGCCAGCAGCCAAGGGGCAGGGCAATACGAGCAGTACTTC. The V and J genes are TRBV4-3 and TRBJ2-7, with a weak D call TRBD1 (5 bases). V dropped 1 base and J dropped 4 bases, with 11 bases sitting between them. This CDR3 is 14 amino acids long. Germline values: CDR1 LGHNA, CDR2 YSLEER.

This clonotype was recorded only once. The chain has TRBV28 and TRBJ2-6; D not certain. This CDR3 has 16 residues. V was clipped by 4 bases and J by 4 bases, with 14 bases between them. The germline V gene encodes CDR1 MDHEN and CDR2 SYDVKM. In DNA, the CDR3 is TGTGCCAGCAGTTCCTCGTGGGGTGCCGGGGCCAACGTCCTGACTTTC. As protein: CASSSSWGAGANVLTF.

This rearrangement joins TRBV27 to TRBJ1-5; 8 bases map to TRBD1. The V gene's germline CDR1 is MNHEY and CDR2 SMNVEV (reference sequence). The CDR3 is 13 residues long. Germline trimming cut 8 bases from V and 9 bases from J; bases unmatched to any gene: 9. The CDR3 loop is CASSDRAWRPQHF. The CDR3 region has the DNA TGTGCCAGCTCGGACAGGGCCTGGAGGCCCCAGCATTTT.

A few counts support this clonotype. This chain uses TRBV7-8 with TRBJ2-7; D gene unclear. This CDR3 spans 15 amino acids. Trimming took off 1 base at V and 0 bases at J, with 10 bases between the two ends. Germline V gene lookup returns CDR1 SGHVS and CDR2 FQNEAQ. The CDR3 loop is CASSLEGFGSYEQYF. CDR3 nucleotides: TGTGCCAGCAGCTTAGAAGGGTTTGGCTCCTACGAGCAGTACTTC.

The chain recombines TRBV6-2 or TRBV6-3 with TRBJ2-7; D is perhaps TRBD1 (6 bases). Germline V CDR1 and CDR2: MNHEY, SVGEGT. This CDR3 is 14 amino acids long. Trimming stripped 10 bases from V and 0 bases from J, with 16 bases between. The CDR3 region is CATRDQGSSYEQYF. DNA of the CDR3: TGTGCCACCCGTGACCAGGGGAGCTCCTACGAGCAGTACTTC.

The sample holds many counts of this clonotype. The chain combines TRBV7-9 with TRBJ2-2; tentatively, D is TRBD1 (6 bases). V dropped 5 bases and J dropped 0 bases, with 10 bases sitting between them. Germline V gives CDR1 SEHNR, CDR2 FQNEAQ (reference sequence). This CDR3 region has 15 residues. CDR3 loop: CASSIGQSNTGELFF. For the CDR3, the DNA is TGTGCCAGCAGCATCGGACAGTCGAACACCGGGGAGCTGTTTTTT. The whole variable domain, filled in from reference TRBV7-9 and TRBJ2-2, reads DTGVSQNPRHKITKRGQNVTFRCDPISEHNRLYWYRQTLGQGPEFLTYFQNEAQLEKSRLLSDRFSAERPKGSFSTLEIQRTEQGDSAMYLCASSIGQSNTGELFFGEGSRLTVL.

This rearrangement joins TRBV7-9 to TRBJ2-7; D possibly matches TRBD1 or TRBD2 (6 bases each). This CDR3 comprises 14 residues. Germline CDR1 is SEHNR and CDR2 is FQNEAQ (reference sequence). The ends were cut back, 8 bases at V and 3 bases at J, with 17 bases in the middle. The CDR3 here is CASALTGGLYEQYF. In nucleotides, the CDR3 is TGTGCCAGCGCTTTAACCGGGGGCCTCTACGAGCAGTACTTC.